These 11 T cell receptor beta chains were all obtained from the same sample, sequenced in a study of T cells expressing NK-cell markers. TCRdb reprocessed the 5' RACE reads and reports one entry per CDR3 protein, with no DNA. In total, the table holds just under 150,000 distinct CDR3 sequences. The sequencing sample was made of blood T cells: a sorted CD56 or NKG2C T cell subset, CD4+ or CD8+ T cells, or bulk PBMC T cells (not recorded which). The receptors come from a man between 18 and 35 years old in good health.

This CDR3 reads CSASDRVPQETQYF. The gene calls are TRBV20-1 and TRBJ2-5; TCRdb selects TRBD1, and the lack of DNA leaves this call unchecked. CDR1 and CDR2 (germline): DFQATT, SNEGSKA (reference sequence). The CDR3 loop spans 14 amino acids.

The V gene is TRBV12-3 or TRBV12-4, the J gene TRBJ2-5. The CDR3 extends over 14 amino acids. CDR3 in amino acids: CASSLAGVRETQYF.

The rearrangement uses TRBV27 and TRBJ2-7; absent DNA, TCRdb's TRBD2 call cannot be checked. Germline values: CDR1 MNHEY, CDR2 SMNVEV (reference sequence). This CDR3 has 16 residues. CDR3 sequence: CASSPLGTSGDYEQYF.

The chain uses TRBV7-8 and TRBJ2-3; lacking DNA, the TRBD1 call made by TCRdb goes unchecked. The CDR3 loop spans 17 amino acids. In germline, CDR1 is SGHVS, CDR2 FQNEAQ. CDR3: CASSLLYPGTGTDTQYF.

V usage is TRBV20-1 and J usage is TRBJ2-1; the D call from TCRdb, TRBD2, cannot be confirmed without DNA. In germline, CDR1 is DFQATT, CDR2 SNEGSKA (reference sequence). The CDR3 has 17 amino acids. The CDR3 here is CSARDLGSGRPYNEQFF.

This chain links TRBV27 with TRBJ1-4. Germline assignment: CDR1 MNHEY and CDR2 SMNVEV (reference sequence). This CDR3 contains 13 residues. CDR3: CASSPGRNEKLFF. Looking up the rest from reference TRBV27 and TRBJ1-4 gives the full variable domain: EAQVTQNPRYLITVTGKKLTVTCSQNMNHEYMSWYRQDPGLGLRQIYYSMNVEVTDKGDVPEGYKVSRKEKRNFPLILESPSPNQTSLYFCASSPGRNEKLFFGSGTQLSVL.

This chain uses TRBV12-3 or TRBV12-4 with TRBJ2-1; there is no DNA to check the TCRdb D call of TRBD2. The CDR3 is 15 amino acids. CDR3 residues: CASSFYTSFPIEQFF.

The chain has TRBV25-1 and TRBJ2-1; the TCRdb D gene call, TRBD1, has no DNA to confirm it. Germline V gene data show CDR1 as MGHDK and CDR2 as SYGVNS. The CDR3 consists of 16 residues. CDR3 sequence: CASSDRQGNTYNEQFF. Full variable domain (rest looked up from reference TRBV25-1 and TRBJ2-1): EADIYQTPRYLVIGTGKKITLECSQTMGHDKMYWYQQDPGMELHLIHYSYGVNSTEKGDLSSESTVSRIRTEHFPLTLESARPSHTSQYLCASSDRQGNTYNEQFFGPGTRLTVL.

This chain links TRBV28 with TRBJ2-7. From germline, CDR1 is MDHEN and CDR2 SYDVKM. The CDR3 is 15 amino acids. CDR3 residues: CASSLFPGRANEQYF. The complete variable domain, with remaining parts taken from reference TRBV28 and TRBJ2-7, reads DVKVTQSSRYLVKRTGEKVFLECVQDMDHENMFWYRQDPGLGLRLIYFSYDVKMKEKGDIPEGYSVSREKKERFSLILESASTNQTSMYLCASSLFPGRANEQYFGPGTRLTVT.

The J gene is TRBJ2-1, the V gene TRBV5-1. The CDR3 loop spans 16 amino acids. Per the germline V gene, CDR1 is SGHRS and CDR2 is YFSETQ. CDR3 protein: CASSLLINSADNEQFF.

This chain uses TRBV27 with TRBJ1-1; checking the TCRdb D call of TRBD1 is not possible without DNA. The CDR3 has 16 amino acids. Germline V gives CDR1 MNHEY, CDR2 SMNVEV (reference sequence). The CDR3 protein is CASSPGPGQGAPEAFF.